This T cell receptor (beta chain) was identified during a study of T cell responses to AZD1222 COVID-19 vaccine (dated by TCRdb to the early 2020s). Notes on the research overall: AZD1222 recipients whose second dose came at about 4 weeks and those whose second dose came at about 12 weeks were combined into one group, since spike-specific TCR depth and breadth did not differ between the two schedules. A total of around 240 trial participants underwent TCR sequencing, of whom 200 to 220 received two doses of AZD1222 and 26 received two doses of the MenACWY control vaccine. Enrollment into the trials was organized by age into subgroups of 18-55, 56-69 and 70-plus years, and those subgroups contained roughly 140, 27 and 60 TCR-sequenced participants, respectively. The investigation overall reported the following: Vaccine-associated CD4 TCRs spanned the whole spike protein, with dominant responses in regions 160-218 and 743-854. Because no day 14 peak-response samples were available, the repertoires could be characterized only after the peak T cell response. Conclusions about previously exposed vaccinees are limited, since just six or seven AZD1222 recipients were seropositive for SARS-CoV-2 at baseline. Spike-specific TCR breadth and depth rose significantly after two AZD1222 doses compared with day 0 and with MenACWY recipients. Reportedly, almost half of the unique spike-specific TCRs recognized epitopes lying outside the regions that are mutated in the B.1.351 and B.1.1.7 variants. In the small 56-69-year group, the increase in depth fell short of significance, most likely because of low power. Participants were mostly white British, with more females than males. The authors suggested clonal diversity may have been underestimated.

The germline V gene yields MNHEY for CDR1 and SVGEGT for CDR2. From cysteine to phenylalanine, the CDR3 is 12 amino acids long. The retained sequence is limited to the CDR3, 36 bases, with the frame set at the first base. V was cut back by 5 bases and J by 3 bases, leaving a gap of 5 bases between them. The meaning of the sample's time point label: baseline before first vaccination. Vaccinee samples were obtained from the UK trials COV001 and COV002, which included a single-blind randomized controlled phase 2/3 trial of AZD1222 (ChAdOx1 nCoV-19) in healthy adults. Trial participant PBMC samples were collected at day 0 and day 28 after the second dose for TCRbeta chain sequencing. The CDR3 regions of human TCRbeta chains were analyzed by immunosequencing. The source study handled its data this way. TCRs in the repertoires were matched against a reference library of SARS-CoV-2-specific TCRs that had been generated with the MIRA antigen-specificity platform. Breadth meant the fraction of unique TCRs that were SARS-CoV-2-associated, whereas depth meant the fraction of total T cells that were SARS-CoV-2-associated. Each spike-specific TCR was assigned to its reactive spike region and to a CD4 or CD8 class using the MIRA data. Log10-transformed breadth and depth values were compared by one-way ANOVA with Sidak's multiple comparisons tests. TCRdb carries this immuneACCESS record with in-frame sequences only. Its versions omit some clonotypes, under half of them owing to an unresolved V gene in the studies checked, with the rest unexplained. The V and J calls and the clone size are those of that table, but D and trimming were determined from the DNA. This sample lists 78,000 or so clones; more than 70% were detected once. About 20% of the sample goes to the ten largest clones.

As concerns this clone: Its antigen is still unknown. There are no base qualities to consult, and no much larger clone falls within one base.

The starting material was peripheral blood, obtained on day 0 of AZD1222 vaccination. In this chain, TRBV6-2 or TRBV6-3 is recombined with TRBJ2-1; the D gene is unclear. This receptor was taken from an adult in good health. The CDR3 protein sequence reads: CASSPGYNEQFF. The DNA sequence is given as TGTGCCAGCAGTCCGGGCTACAATGAGCAGTTCTTC.